This T cell receptor beta chain was sequenced during a study of T cells in Graves' hyperthyroidism and ophthalmopathy. Study-wide context: Staff took peripheral blood when the initial diagnosis was made, before any treatment began.

On this clonotype: Its antigen is unknown.

General study findings and limits: A model built on 13 V-J features separated ophthalmopathy from stable hyperthyroidism. Most clonotypes expanded in thyroid above 0.001 were likewise present in blood.

Germline CDR1 reads SEHNR; CDR2 reads FQNEAQ (reference sequence). J lost 6 bases, V lost 6 bases, and 7 bases had no gene match. The CDR3 runs 14 residues. RNA transcripts provided the source from which TCR beta CDR3 regions were amplified. An initial round of RT-PCR targeting the TCR CDR3 relied on the HTBI primer set. TCRdb called the multiplex PCR reads again in MiXCR, with one record for every CDR3 protein. This sample has 27,000 or so distinct CDR3 sequences; over 35% occur once, and the top ten carry 10%. The chain joins TRBV7-9 to TRBJ2-1; the match to TRBD2 covers 8 bases. This clonotype was obtained from a woman aged 30 to 39 with Graves' hyperthyroidism. The sequenced sample consisted of blood. This chain's CDR3 is CASSIRLALNEQFF. The CDR3 DNA reads TGTGCCAGCAGTATTCGACTAGCGCTCAATGAGCAGTTCTTC.